The 25 T cell receptor beta chains in this list originate from one sample, sequenced in a study of blood T cell repertoires in COVID-19. Some clones are missing from TCRdb's copy, which holds only in-frame ones; the method was immunoSEQ multiplex PCR. The sample includes around 120,000 clones, 80% seen only once; the top ten take just under 25%. Sequenced: peripheral blood. Receptor source: a human donor in a cohort sampled during active COVID-19.

This chain uses TRBV5-6 with TRBJ2-7; perhaps TRBD1 as D (5 bases). The CDR3 spans 12 residues. V shed 4 bases and J shed 6 bases, with 11 bases lying between them. Germline CDR1 SGHDT, CDR2 YYEEEE. CDR3 sequence: CASSTTVGEQYF. The CDR3 bases are TGTGCCAGCAGCACGACAGTCGGCGAGCAGTACTTC.

The chain employs TRBV7-2 and TRBJ2-3, with TRBD2 matching 8 bases. The V and J ends lost 1 base and 3 bases, in that order; junction bases with no gene match: 6. The CDR3 is 16 residues long. CDR1 is SGHTA and CDR2 is FQGNSA in the germline V gene. As DNA, the CDR3 is TGTGCCAGCAGCTTAGGGGTAGCGGGGCTGACAGATACGCAGTATTTT. Protein product: CASSLGVAGLTDTQYF.

This clone was seen once. The CDR3 here is CASSKSGTNYGYTF. DNA of the CDR3: TGTGCCAGTAGTAAGTCCGGGACAAACTATGGCTACACCTTC. V and J are TRBV19 and TRBJ1-2, with D maybe TRBD1 (6 bases). The CDR3 has 14 residues. Trimming removed 4 bases from V and 2 bases from J, with 11 bases in between. Per the germline V gene, CDR1 is LNHDA and CDR2 is SQIVND (reference sequence).

V and J are TRBV5-1 and TRBJ2-1; perhaps TRBD1 as D (6 bases). The germline gives CDR1 SGHRS, CDR2 YFSETQ. The CDR3 loop spans 15 amino acids. Trimming shortened V by 1 base and J by 4 bases, and 12 bases separated the two germline ends. CDR3 loop: CASSLRRDTYNEQFF. DNA for the CDR3: TGCGCCAGCAGCTTGAGACGGGACACTTACAATGAGCAGTTCTTC.

The V call is TRBV7-3, the J call TRBJ1-2; D is ambiguous. The CDR3 is 14 amino acids. Germline values: CDR1 SGHTA, CDR2 FQGTGA. Trimming removed 2 bases from V and 0 bases from J, with 7 bases in between. As DNA, the CDR3 is TGTGCCAGCAGCTTACACAGCACTAACTATGGCTACACCTTC. Encoded protein: CASSLHSTNYGYTF.

The chain links TRBV5-1 to TRBJ1-2, with 9 bases matching TRBD1. Germline V gene data show CDR1 as SGHRS and CDR2 as YFSETQ. The junction had 6 bases not matched to a gene; V was cut back by 2 bases and J by 7 bases. The CDR3 is 14 amino acids. The CDR3 nucleotides read TGCGCCAGCAGCTTCACAGGGGGCCGTGTTGGCTACACCTTC. Encoded protein: CASSFTGGRVGYTF.

The chain employs TRBV11-2 and TRBJ1-2; TRBD1 might be the D (6 bases). The CDR3 totals 16 residues. Germline CDR1 and CDR2: SGHAT and FQNNGV. Trimming left V 0 bases short and J 8 bases short, with 19 bases between. In DNA, the CDR3 is TGTGCCAGCAGCTTAGATAGAAGCAGGGGCACAGAAGGCTACACCTTC. Its translation: CASSLDRSRGTEGYTF.

The V and J genes are TRBV7-2 and TRBJ2-1, with 9 bases lining up with TRBD2. The CDR3 contains 17 residues. The ends lost 1 base at V and 1 base at J; junction bases unmatched: 5. The germline V gene encodes CDR1 SGHTA and CDR2 FQGNSA. The CDR3 sequence is CASSLDGLAPSYNEQFF. The CDR3 region has the DNA TGTGCCAGCAGCTTAGATGGACTAGCGCCTTCCTACAATGAGCAGTTCTTC.

In this sample, this clone turned up once. The chain is built from TRBV12-5 and TRBJ2-5; 8 bases line up with TRBD1. Germline lookup yields CDR1 LGHNT and CDR2 FRNRAP. The CDR3 consists of 16 residues. Unmatched junction bases numbered 4, after V lost 1 base and J lost 0 bases. The CDR3 region is CASGLGQGNNQETQYF. The CDR3 region has the DNA TGTGCTAGTGGTTTGGGACAGGGGAATAACCAAGAGACCCAGTACTTC.

The table lists this clone with a few counts. J is TRBJ1-5 and V is TRBV5-1, with D maybe TRBD1 (5 bases). The germline V gene encodes CDR1 SGHRS and CDR2 YFSETQ. This CDR3 is 14 amino acids long. Between the trimmed V and J ends, which lost 0 bases and 3 bases, there was a span of 7 bases. This chain's CDR3 is CASSLEGDNQPQHF. The CDR3 DNA reads TGCGCCAGCAGCTTGGAAGGGGACAATCAGCCCCAGCATTTT.

The chain joins TRBV3-1 (or the pseudogene TRBV3-2) to TRBJ2-7; possible D gene TRBD1, 6 bases. The germline V gene has CDR1 LGHDT and CDR2 YNNKEL (reference sequence). The CDR3 is made up of 13 amino acids. Between the trimmed V and J ends, which lost 5 bases and 6 bases, there was a span of 14 bases. The CDR3 here is CASSYREGGEQYF. CDR3 nucleotide sequence: TGTGCCAGCAGCTACAGGGAAGGGGGCGAGCAGTACTTC.

The chain joins TRBV5-3 to TRBJ2-2; D is perhaps TRBD1 (7 bases). TRBV5-3 carries the ORF label, with uncertain function. The CDR3 loop spans 16 amino acids. The ends were cut back, 5 bases at V and 3 bases at J, with 17 bases in the middle. The CDR3 DNA follows: TGTGCCAGAAGACCTGCCCGCAGGGGGGACACCGGGGAGCTGTTTTTT. Protein product: CARRPARRGDTGELFF.

This clone was seen only once. V is TRBV24-1 and J is TRBJ1-2; D gene ambiguous. Germline V gene lookup returns CDR1 KGHDR and CDR2 SFDVKD. Trimming removed 4 bases from V and 4 bases from J, with 15 bases in between. The CDR3 has 15 residues. CDR3 residues: CATSDRDGKFYGYTF. CDR3 nucleotide sequence: TGTGCCACCAGTGACCGGGATGGGAAGTTCTATGGCTACACCTTC.

This clone came up once. This chain links TRBV7-2 with TRBJ2-3; 14 positions agree with TRBD2. The trim removed 5 bases at V and 2 bases at J, leaving 3 bases unmatched. The CDR3 has 16 amino acids. CDR1 and CDR2 from the germline V gene are SGHTA and FQGNSA. CDR3 amino acids: CASSPGLAGVTDTQYF. Here the CDR3 DNA reads TGTGCCAGCAGCCCGGGACTAGCGGGAGTCACAGATACGCAGTATTTT.

The chain recombines TRBV6-4 with TRBJ2-2; D perhaps matches TRBD1 (6 bases). V lost 2 bases to trimming and J lost 0 bases, with 10 bases between them. Looked up from germline, CDR1 is MRHNA and CDR2 is SNTAGT. The CDR3 runs 16 residues. DNA of the CDR3: TGTGCCAGCAGTGACGTGTACAGGGCGAACACCGGGGAGCTGTTTTTT. Protein product: CASSDVYRANTGELFF.

The CDR3 sequence: CASSPGTMDEMETQYF. For the CDR3, the DNA is TGTGCCAGCAGCCCTGGGACTATGGATGAGATGGAGACCCAGTACTTC. The chain is built from TRBV5-5 and TRBJ2-5, with TRBD2 matching over 7 bases. CDR3 length: 16 amino acids. The J segment lost 5 bases and the V segment lost 4 bases, leaving 14 bases of the junction unmatched. Germline assignment: CDR1 SGHKS and CDR2 YYEKEE (reference sequence).

This clone was picked up one time. The chain joins TRBV11-2 to TRBJ1-2; no clear D. Trimming took off 4 bases at V and 12 bases at J, with 12 bases between the two ends. Germline CDR1 SGHAT, CDR2 FQNNGV. This CDR3 region has 11 residues. The CDR3 region is CASSSLYGNTF. The CDR3 DNA reads as TGTGCCAGCAGCTCGCTTTACGGGAACACCTTC.

This chain connects TRBV5-6 to TRBJ1-2; tentative D call: TRBD1 (6 bases). Trimming left V 4 bases short and J 4 bases short, with 11 bases between. Germline V CDR1 and CDR2: SGHDT, YYEEEE. The CDR3 is made up of 13 amino acids. In nucleotides, the CDR3 is TGTGCCAGCAGCCCCAGGGGCGGCTATGGCTACACCTTC. Translation: CASSPRGGYGYTF.

This clone appeared a single time. The chain recombines TRBV7-8 with TRBJ1-5; the match to TRBD1 covers 8 bases. From germline, CDR1 is SGHVS and CDR2 FQNEAQ. CDR3 size: 15 residues. V shed 5 bases and J 3 bases; nucleotides not matched to a gene: 6. The chain's CDR3 is CASSHRGVVNQPQHF. CDR3 coding DNA: TGTGCCAGCAGCCACAGGGGGGTGGTCAATCAGCCCCAGCATTTT.

The V call is TRBV10-3, the J call TRBJ1-2; D remains unclear. CDR3 length equals 14 residues. The V gene's germline CDR1 is ENHRY and CDR2 SYGVKD. V shed 2 bases and J shed 2 bases, with 9 bases lying between them. The CDR3 is CAISEAPVNYGYTF. CDR3 sequence (DNA): TGTGCCATCAGTGAGGCCCCGGTGAACTATGGCTACACCTTC.

This clone was found once. The CDR3 coding sequence is TGTGCCAGCAGTTCTCTATTGACAGGGGGCAAAGATGGCTACACCTTC. It translates to CASSSLLTGGKDGYTF. J is TRBJ1-2 and V is TRBV28; 10 nucleotides agree with TRBD1. Germline assignment: CDR1 MDHEN and CDR2 SYDVKM. The V gene end was trimmed by 4 bases and the J gene end by 6 bases; junction bases not matched to a gene: 11. The CDR3 runs 16 residues.

The chain couples TRBV4-1 to TRBJ2-3; D is perhaps TRBD2 (6 bases). CDR1 is MGHRA and CDR2 is YSYEKL in the germline V gene. The CDR3 has 17 residues. V was clipped by 6 bases and J by 3 bases, with 22 bases between them. The CDR3: CASRYVGGKVGTDTQYF. Here the CDR3 DNA reads TGCGCCAGCAGATACGTGGGGGGAAAAGTTGGTACAGATACGCAGTATTTT.

The V call is TRBV29-1, the J call TRBJ1-2; 8 positions match TRBD1. Trimming cost V 0 bases and J 6 bases; bases outside gene matches: 9. Germline CDR1 and CDR2: SQVTM and ANQGSEA. The CDR3 has 15 residues. The CDR3: CSVEEQARGLDGYTF. In nucleotides, the CDR3 is TGCAGCGTTGAAGAACAAGCCAGGGGGCTTGATGGCTACACCTTC.

The V call is TRBV6-2 or TRBV6-3, the J call TRBJ1-1, with D tentatively TRBD1 (6 bases). The CDR3 extends over 14 amino acids. V lost 5 bases and J 4 bases, leaving 14 bases between the germline ends. The V gene's germline CDR1 is MNHEY and CDR2 SVGEGT. CDR3 protein: CASSLQGSFTEAFF. As DNA, the CDR3 is TGTGCCAGCAGTCTACAGGGTTCATTCACTGAAGCTTTCTTT.

The V call is TRBV6-2 or TRBV6-3, the J call TRBJ1-2; perhaps TRBD1 as D (5 bases). V was pared by 3 bases and J by 6 bases, with 17 bases between. CDR3 length: 15 residues. CDR1 MNHEY and CDR2 SVGEGT come from the germline V gene. This chain's CDR3 is CASSYFQGAIDGYTF. In nucleotides, the CDR3 is TGTGCCAGCAGTTATTTTCAGGGCGCGATCGATGGCTACACCTTC.